The sequence of this T cell receptor beta chain was determined in a study of cytomegalovirus exposure and HLA in healthy donors. Study as a whole: Of about 400 genotyped donors, more than 75% clustered with self-reported Caucasian donors. General observations from the study: An assumption of roughly uniform sequencing depth across donors underlay the presence/absence analyses.

Looked up from germline, CDR1 is LGHNA and CDR2 is YNFKEQ. The CDR3 has 16 amino acids. Trimming cost V 4 bases and J 1 base; bases outside gene matches: 7. In the PCR, 60 Vbeta and 13 Jbeta primers were used. Assay used: immunoSEQ multiplex PCR; TCRdb lists only in-frame clones, some missing. The sample yields roughly 140,000 clones, 84% seen once. In this sample, this clone turned up a few times. Its antigen is unknown. The source material was PBMCs. V usage is TRBV4-2 and J usage is TRBJ2-5; 9 positions match TRBD1. This clonotype was sampled from a boy younger than 10 in good health and CMV-seronegative. The chain's CDR3 is CASSPTGGSGQETQYF. In DNA form, the CDR3 reads TGTGCCAGCAGCCCTACAGGGGGCAGCGGCCAAGAGACCCAGTACTTC.